Each of the 30 T cell receptor beta chains below was sequenced from the same sample in a study of tumor-infiltrating lymphocytes in oesophageal squamous cell carcinoma. TCRdb redid the calling of the PCR reads with MiXCR, one entry per CDR3 protein. The table has about 21,000 distinct CDR3 sequences, less than 45% seen once. Specimen: esophageal tumor tissue. These receptor sequences come from a male donor with esophageal squamous cell carcinoma.

The chain links TRBV7-2 to TRBJ2-5; unclear D gene. Near its end, the DNA agrees better with TRBJ2-3, so the J call may be wrong. CDR3 size: 13 residues. Germline CDR1 is SGHTA and CDR2 is FQGNSA. Here the CDR3 DNA reads TGTGCCAGCAGGATGTCCCGTGAGCCAACGCAGTATTTT. Encoded protein: CASRMSREPTQYF.

This clonotype was seen more than once but under ten times. This rearrangement joins TRBV12-3 or TRBV12-4 to TRBJ2-5; no clear D. V was cut by 7 bases and J by 4 bases, with 13 bases left in between. This CDR3 has 13 residues. CDR3 nucleotide sequence: TGTGCCAGCATGCGGTTCTTAGGAGAGACCCAGTACTTC. This gives the protein CASMRFLGETQYF.

The gene calls are TRBV7-8 and TRBJ2-5, with D uncertain. In germline, CDR1 is SGHVS, CDR2 FQNEAQ. The length of the CDR3 is 13 residues. V lost 3 bases to trimming and J lost 4 bases, with 9 bases between them. The CDR3 protein is CASSFSGGETQYF. CDR3 nucleotides: TGTGCCAGCAGCTTTTCGGGCGGAGAGACCCAGTACTTC. Together with reference TRBV7-8 and TRBJ2-5, the CDR3 gives the full variable domain: GAGVSQSPRYKVAKRGQDVALRCDPISGHVSLFWYQQALGQGPEFLTYFQNEAQLDKSGLPSDRFFAERPEGSVSTLKIQRTQQEDSAVYLCASSFSGGETQYFGPGTRLLVL.

This clonotype was observed many times. The V call is TRBV10-3, the J call TRBJ2-5; the match to TRBD1 covers 10 bases. Germline-derived CDR1 and CDR2 are ENHRY and SYGVKD. V dropped 2 bases and J dropped 4; count of bases not matched to a gene: 4. The CDR3 has 15 residues. Here the CDR3 DNA reads TGTGCCATCAGTGAGGGGCGACAGGGGGCAGAGACCCAGTACTTC. This sequence encodes CAISEGRQGAETQYF.

V and J are TRBV12-3 or TRBV12-4 and TRBJ1-2; 9 bases line up with TRBD1. This CDR3 region has 14 residues. Trimming removed 2 bases from V and 6 bases from J; junction bases left unmatched: 4. CDR3 sequence: CASSLNRQGDGYTF. Here the CDR3 DNA reads TGTGCCAGCAGTTTAAATCGACAGGGGGATGGCTACACCTTC.

This clonotype qualifies as medium-sized. This sequence joins TRBV7-3 and TRBJ2-1, with D possibly called TRBD1 or TRBD2 (5 bases each). The CDR3 consists of 17 residues. The germline V gene encodes CDR1 SGHTA and CDR2 FQGTGA. Trimming cost V 2 bases and J 4 bases, with 18 bases left between them. CDR3 DNA: TGTGCCAGCAGCTTATTCCCCGGGACCCCTATATACAATGAGCAGTTCTTC. It encodes CASSLFPGTPIYNEQFF.

This clonotype is labeled medium-sized (0.01 to 0.1%). The V and J genes are TRBV7-8 and TRBJ2-3; 10 bases agree with TRBD2. CDR3 size: 15 residues. V was clipped by 3 bases and J by 6 bases; unmatched bases: 6. Per germline, CDR1 SGHVS and CDR2 FQNEAQ. The CDR3 sequence: CASSFLAGVFDTQYF. The CDR3 DNA is TGTGCCAGCAGCTTCCTAGCGGGGGTCTTCGATACGCAGTATTTT.

In its sample, this clonotype was seen a few times. This chain joins TRBV7-6 and TRBJ2-5; maybe TRBD1 (6 bases). Germline CDR1 is SGHVS and CDR2 is FNYEAQ. The CDR3 is 16 amino acids. V shed 1 base and J shed 3 bases, with 15 bases lying between them. This CDR3 is CASSLVSPRGKETQYF. For the CDR3, the DNA is TGTGCCAGCAGCTTAGTTAGTCCCAGGGGTAAAGAGACCCAGTACTTC.

This clonotype was picked up many times. This may be a read error: a much more frequent sequence differs by one nucleotide. J is TRBJ2-7 and V is TRBV7-7; TRBD1 is a possible D gene (6 bases). The CDR3 is 17 amino acids. Germline-derived CDR1 and CDR2 are SSHAT and FNYEAQ (reference sequence). The CDR3 loop reads CASSPLPDRSVPNEQYF. The CDR3 nucleotides are TGTGCTAGCAGCCCGCTCCCCGACAGGTCAGTACCCAATGAGCAGTACTTC.

In this sample, this clonotype turned up a few times. The chain combines TRBV12-3 or TRBV12-4 with TRBJ2-6; the D is unclear. This CDR3 region has 13 residues. Between the trimmed V and J ends, which lost 1 base and 3 bases, there was a span of 1 base. CDR3 sequence: CASSLVGANVLTF. DNA for the CDR3: TGTGCCAGCAGTTTAGTTGGGGCCAACGTCCTGACTTTC.

At least ten counts were recorded for this clonotype. This chain uses TRBV5-6 with TRBJ1-1; D is undetermined. CDR1 and CDR2 (germline): SGHDT, YYEEEE. This CDR3 has 13 residues. Trimming pared 1 base from V and 1 base from J, leaving 5 bases between. In DNA, the CDR3 is TGTGCCAGCAGCTTGTGGCAGAACACTGAAGCTTTCTTT. It specifies CASSLWQNTEAFF.

This chain uses TRBV7-2 with TRBJ2-7, with D possibly matching TRBD2 (6 bases). Germline lookup yields CDR1 SGHTA and CDR2 FQGNSA. This CDR3 spans 14 amino acids. V dropped 4 bases and J dropped 6 bases, with 16 bases sitting between them. CDR3: CASSSGGAGLEQYF. CDR3 bases: TGTGCCAGCAGCTCTGGCGGGGCAGGGCTCGAGCAGTACTTC.

This clonotype was observed at least ten times. This may be a read error: a much more frequent sequence differs by one nucleotide. The V and J genes are TRBV10-2 and TRBJ2-7; D possibly uses TRBD1 or TRBD2 (5 bases each). Looked up from germline, CDR1 is WSHSY and CDR2 is SAAADI. V was clipped by 3 bases and J by 7 bases, with 22 bases between them. CDR3 size: 16 residues. For the CDR3, the DNA is TGCGCCAGCAGTGAACTTCGGGGCTATACCTACAATGAGCAGTACTTC. Protein product: CASSELRGYTYNEQYF.

V and J are TRBV3-1 and TRBJ2-1, with 7 positions matching TRBD2. From germline, CDR1 is LGHDT and CDR2 YNNKEL (reference sequence). Germline trimming cut 6 bases from V and 4 bases from J; bases unmatched to any gene: 6. The CDR3 length is 14 residues. This CDR3 reads CASRLSGFYNEQFF. The CDR3 region has the DNA TGTGCCAGCAGACTTAGCGGGTTTTACAATGAGCAGTTCTTC.

The chain employs TRBV7-2 and TRBJ2-1; D possibly corresponds to TRBD1 (5 bases). Germline CDR1 and CDR2: SGHTA and FQGNSA. V dropped 5 bases and J dropped 9 bases, with 11 bases sitting between them. The CDR3 extends over 12 amino acids. Here the CDR3 reads CASSDWGGEQFF. CDR3 DNA sequence: TGTGCCAGCAGCGATTGGGGCGGTGAGCAGTTCTTC.

In this sample, this clonotype turned up many times. The rearrangement joins TRBV27 to TRBJ1-6; perhaps TRBD1 as D (6 bases). Germline values: CDR1 MNHEY, CDR2 SMNVEV (reference sequence). V was trimmed by 1 base and J by 0 bases, leaving 13 bases between them. CDR3 length: 18 residues. DNA of the CDR3: TGTGCCAGCAGTTTATACTCAGGGGTGAGCTCCTATAATTCACCCCTCCACTTT. Encoded protein: CASSLYSGVSSYNSPLHF.

A few counts support this clonotype. The chain carries TRBV7-3 and TRBJ2-1; unclear D gene. The J call is uncertain, as TRBJ2-7 better fits the DNA end. CDR3 length: 14 amino acids. Looked up from germline, CDR1 is SGHTA and CDR2 is FQGTGA. This chain's CDR3 is CASSPGYPSYEQYF. CDR3 nucleotide sequence: TGTGCCAGCAGCCCCGGTTACCCCTCCTACGAGCAGTACTTC.

The gene calls are TRBV6-6 and TRBJ2-5, with D possibly being TRBD1 or TRBD2 (5 bases each). The CDR3 has 16 amino acids. V was pared by 7 bases and J by 4 bases, with 22 bases between. Germline CDR1 MNHNY, CDR2 SVGAGI (reference sequence). The CDR3 DNA sequence: TGTGCCAGCACAAGAGGTCGGGGACGCAGAACAGAGACCCAGTACTTC. It translates to CASTRGRGRRTETQYF.

This clonotype has just a few counts. CDR3: CSASPTGISTDTQYF. The CDR3 bases are TGCAGTGCTTCCCCGACCGGGATTAGCACAGATACGCAGTATTTT. The V call is TRBV20-1, the J call TRBJ2-3, with D possibly TRBD2 on 5 matching bases. V shed 5 bases and J shed 0 bases, with 15 bases lying between them. Germline CDR1 and CDR2: DFQATT and SNEGSKA (reference sequence). The CDR3 spans 15 residues.

This clonotype was counted a few times. The genes are TRBV7-8 and TRBJ2-5; 7 bases are shared with TRBD2. Judging by the DNA end, TRBJ2-7 fits better; the J call may be wrong. CDR1 and CDR2 from the germline V gene are SGHVS and FQNEAQ. The CDR3 covers 16 residues. CDR3: CASSSQSGMYSYEQYF. The CDR3, as DNA: TGTGCCAGCAGCTCACAGAGCGGGATGTACTCCTACGAGCAGTACTTC.

This clonotype was seen at least ten times. J is TRBJ1-4 and V is TRBV6-1, with 9 positions matching TRBD1. Per germline, CDR1 MNHNS and CDR2 SASEGT. V gave up 11 bases and J gave up 5 bases; unmatched junction bases: 9. The CDR3 has 14 residues. The CDR3 nucleotides are TGTGCCGGGGGTACGGGACAGGGAAATGAAAAACTGTTTTTT. It is translated as CAGGTGQGNEKLFF.

This clonotype was picked up a small number of times. It is likely a read error, because the conserved phenylalanine at the end of the CDR3 is missing. No DNA is shown, since the ends of the CDR3 on it are uncertain; the CDR3 is the one TCRdb lists. The chain links TRBV7-3 to TRBJ2-7; the table calls TRBD2, which could not be checked here. CDR1 is SGHTA, CDR2 FQGTGA, per germline. The CDR3 length is 17 residues, termini included. This chain's CDR3 is CASSPREAEGDEQFFGS.

This chain connects TRBV7-2 to TRBJ2-7; 7 positions match TRBD1. The CDR3 extends over 15 amino acids. V shed 3 bases and J 0 bases; nucleotides not matched to a gene: 5. Germline V gene data show CDR1 as SGHTA and CDR2 as FQGNSA. The CDR3 nucleotides are TGTGCCAGCAGCTTGAAGGGGGCCAACTCCTACGAGCAGTACTTC. Protein: CASSLKGANSYEQYF. The full variable domain, its missing parts supplied by reference TRBV7-2 and TRBJ2-7, is GAGVSQSPSNKVTEKGKDVELRCDPISGHTALYWYRQSLGQGLEFLIYFQGNSAPDKSGLPSDRFSAERTGGSVSTLTIQRTQQEDSAVYLCASSLKGANSYEQYFGPGTRLTVT.

This clonotype appeared once. The CDR3 does not end in the conserved phenylalanine or tryptophan, so this is likely a read error. Because the CDR3's place on the DNA is in doubt, the DNA is left out and the CDR3 is given as listed by TCRdb. The chain couples TRBV6-6 to TRBJ2-3; whether TRBD2, the table's D call, matches the DNA was not checked. The CDR3 is 15 residues long, counting both termini. CDR1 and CDR2 from the germline V gene are MNHNY and SVGAGI (reference sequence). The CDR3 protein is CASSYLVGYEQYFGP.

This rearrangement joins TRBV6-1 to TRBJ2-4, with D tentatively TRBD1 or TRBD2 (5 bases each). The end of the DNA is better explained by TRBJ2-1, so the J call may be wrong. This CDR3 is built from 12 residues. Germline CDR1 MNHNS, CDR2 SASEGT. CDR3 nucleotides: TGTGCCAGCAGTCTCGAGAGGGGTGAGCAGTTCTTC. Translating it yields CASSLERGEQFF.

This clonotype was seen ten or more times. J is TRBJ1-3 and V is TRBV7-6; no definite D call. This CDR3 is built from 16 residues. From germline, CDR1 is SGHVS and CDR2 FNYEAQ. V was pared by 2 bases and J by 1 base, with 12 bases between. CDR3 coding DNA: TGTGCCAGCAGCTTACTCCCCTTCTCTTCTGGAAACACCATATATTTT. It translates to CASSLLPFSSGNTIYF.

This clonotype was counted ten times or more. The chain has TRBV27 and TRBJ2-4; D is possibly TRBD2 (6 bases). V shed 4 bases and J shed 8 bases, with 15 bases lying between them. Germline V CDR1 and CDR2: MNHEY, SMNVEV (reference sequence). The CDR3 has 14 amino acids. CDR3 amino acids: CASSYNGRGDIQYF. The CDR3 region has the DNA TGTGCCAGCAGTTATAACGGGAGAGGGGACATTCAGTACTTC.

The rearrangement joins TRBV7-6 to TRBJ1-3; weak D call: TRBD1 (5 bases). V lost 1 base and J 0 bases, leaving 13 bases between the germline ends. Germline loops: CDR1 SGHVS, CDR2 FNYEAQ. This CDR3 spans 17 amino acids. The CDR3 spells CASSLVSGTDSGNTIYF. DNA of the CDR3: TGTGCCAGCAGCTTAGTATCCGGGACGGACTCTGGAAACACCATATATTTT.

The sample holds a few counts of this clonotype. The gene calls are TRBV7-2 and TRBJ2-1; 7 nucleotides line up with TRBD2. The last part of the DNA fits TRBJ2-7 better; the J call may be wrong. The CDR3 is 15 residues long. CDR1 and CDR2 (germline): SGHTA, FQGNSA. Written as DNA, the CDR3 is TGTGCCAGCAGCTTAGAGGGAGGGGTCTACAATGAGCAGTACTTC. This translates into CASSLEGGVYNEQYF.

The V and J genes are TRBV28 and TRBJ2-3; 10 nucleotides agree with TRBD2. TRBJ2-1 explains the end of the DNA better; the J call may be wrong. The CDR3 consists of 17 residues. Per the germline V gene, CDR1 is MDHEN and CDR2 is SYDVKM. Here the CDR3 DNA reads TGTGCCAGCAGTATCCCTCCTGCTAGCGGGAGAGCCGATGAGCAGTTCTTC. This sequence encodes CASSIPPASGRADEQFF.